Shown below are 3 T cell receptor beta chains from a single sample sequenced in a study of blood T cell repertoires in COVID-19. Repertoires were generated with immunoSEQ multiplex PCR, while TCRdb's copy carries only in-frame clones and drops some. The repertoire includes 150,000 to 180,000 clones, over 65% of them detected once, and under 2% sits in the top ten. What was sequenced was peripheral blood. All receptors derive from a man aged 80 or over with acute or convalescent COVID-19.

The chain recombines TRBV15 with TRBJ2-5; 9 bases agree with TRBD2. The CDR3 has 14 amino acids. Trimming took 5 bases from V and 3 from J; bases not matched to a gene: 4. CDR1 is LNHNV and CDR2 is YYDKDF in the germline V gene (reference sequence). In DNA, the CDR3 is TGTGCCACCAGCGCTAGCGGGGTAGAAGAGACCCAGTACTTC. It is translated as CATSASGVEETQYF. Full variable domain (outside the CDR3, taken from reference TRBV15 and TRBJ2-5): DAMVIQNPRYQVTQFGKPVTLSCSQTLNHNVMYWYQQKSSQAPKLLFHYYDKDFNNEADTPDNFQSRRPNTSFCFLDIRSPGLGDTAMYLCATSASGVEETQYFGPGTRLLVL.

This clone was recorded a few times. DNA of the CDR3: TGTGCCAGCAGTGAAGTTATGTCGAACACTGAAGCTTTCTTT. Translated: CASSEVMSNTEAFF. The chain recombines TRBV2 with TRBJ1-1; D is unresolved. The CDR3 extends over 14 amino acids. From germline, CDR1 is SNHLY and CDR2 FYNNEI. V lost 1 base and J lost 1, with 7 bases in between.

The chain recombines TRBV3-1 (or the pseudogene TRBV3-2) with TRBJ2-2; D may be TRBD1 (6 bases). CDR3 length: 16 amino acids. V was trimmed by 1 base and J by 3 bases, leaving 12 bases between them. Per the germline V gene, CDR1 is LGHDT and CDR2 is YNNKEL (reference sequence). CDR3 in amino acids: CASSQAQGLDTGELFF. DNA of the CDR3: TGTGCCAGCAGCCAAGCCCAGGGGCTTGACACCGGGGAGCTGTTTTTT.